A single T cell receptor beta chain is shown here with its context. This specimen belongs to a study of T cells after yellow fever vaccination. Production of TCR cDNA was by 5'RACE template switching, which also added a universal primer site and UMIs. Using its own MiXCR run on the 5' RACE reads, TCRdb lists one record per CDR3 protein. The sample has 200,000 to 250,000 distinct CDR3 sequences; 6.9% are singletons. The length of the CDR3 is 19 residues. Trimming pared 0 bases from V and 0 bases from J, leaving 18 bases between. Per the germline V gene, CDR1 is MNHEY and CDR2 is SVGAGI. This sample comprised CD4+ T cells sorted from PBMCs, obtained 15 days after the yellow fever booster vaccination. V and J are TRBV6-5 and TRBJ2-1, with a tentative D call TRBD2 (5 bases). This TCR derives from a man aged 25-45 years who received the YFV17D yellow fever vaccine. As DNA, the CDR3 is TGTGCCAGCAGTTACTCGAAACGGGCCGGGATGAGCTCCTACAATGAGCAGTTCTTC. Protein product: CASSYSKRAGMSSYNEQFF.